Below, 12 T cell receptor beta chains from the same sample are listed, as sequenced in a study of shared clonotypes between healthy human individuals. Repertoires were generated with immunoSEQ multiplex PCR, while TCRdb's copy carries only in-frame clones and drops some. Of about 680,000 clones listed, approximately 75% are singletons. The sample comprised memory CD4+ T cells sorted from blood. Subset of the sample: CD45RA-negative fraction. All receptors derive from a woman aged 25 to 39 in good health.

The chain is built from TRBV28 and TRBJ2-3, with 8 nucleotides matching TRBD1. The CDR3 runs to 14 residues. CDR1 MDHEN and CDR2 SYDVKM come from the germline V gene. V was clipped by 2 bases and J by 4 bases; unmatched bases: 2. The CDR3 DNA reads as TGTGCCAGCAGTTTAGGACAGGGACCAGATACGCAGTATTTT. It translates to CASSLGQGPDTQYF.

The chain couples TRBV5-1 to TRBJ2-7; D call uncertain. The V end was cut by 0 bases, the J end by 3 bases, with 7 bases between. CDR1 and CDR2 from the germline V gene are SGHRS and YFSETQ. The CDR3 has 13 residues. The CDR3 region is CASSLDPDYEQYF. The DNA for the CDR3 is TGCGCCAGCAGCTTGGATCCAGACTACGAGCAGTACTTC.

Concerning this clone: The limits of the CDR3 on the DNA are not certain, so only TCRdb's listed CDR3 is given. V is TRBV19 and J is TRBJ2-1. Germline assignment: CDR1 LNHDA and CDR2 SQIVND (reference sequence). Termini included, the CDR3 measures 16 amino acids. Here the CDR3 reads CASSTSGPSSYNEQFF.

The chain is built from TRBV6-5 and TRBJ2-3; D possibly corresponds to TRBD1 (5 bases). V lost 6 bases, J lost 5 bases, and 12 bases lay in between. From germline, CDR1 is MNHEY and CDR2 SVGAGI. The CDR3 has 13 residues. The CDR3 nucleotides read TGTGCCAGCAGGGAACAGGCCCAAGATACGCAGTATTTT. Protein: CASREQAQDTQYF.

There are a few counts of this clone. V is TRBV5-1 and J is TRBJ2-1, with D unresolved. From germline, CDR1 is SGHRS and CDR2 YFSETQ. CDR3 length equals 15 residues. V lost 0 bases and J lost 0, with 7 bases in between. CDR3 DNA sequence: TGCGCCAGCAGCTTGGACTGGATCTCCTACAATGAGCAGTTCTTC. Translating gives CASSLDWISYNEQFF. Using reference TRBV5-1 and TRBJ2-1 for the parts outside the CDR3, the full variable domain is KAGVTQTPRYLIKTRGQQVTLSCSPISGHRSVSWYQQTPGQGLQFLFEYFSETQRNKGNFPGRFSGRQFSNSRSEMNVSTLELGDSALYLCASSLDWISYNEQFFGPGTRLTVL.

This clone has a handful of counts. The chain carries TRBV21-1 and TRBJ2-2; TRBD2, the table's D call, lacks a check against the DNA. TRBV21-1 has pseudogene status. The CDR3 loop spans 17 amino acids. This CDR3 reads CASSRRGTGPGTGELFF. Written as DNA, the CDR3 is TGTGCCAGCAGTAGGAGGGGAACAGGCCCGGGGACCGGGGAGCTGTTTTTT.

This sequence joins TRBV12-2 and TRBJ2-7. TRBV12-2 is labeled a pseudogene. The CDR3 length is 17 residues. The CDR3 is CASRLVGQRLVRYEQYF. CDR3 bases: TGTGCAAGTCGCTTAGTGGGCCAGCGCCTAGTCCGGTACGAGCAGTACTTC.

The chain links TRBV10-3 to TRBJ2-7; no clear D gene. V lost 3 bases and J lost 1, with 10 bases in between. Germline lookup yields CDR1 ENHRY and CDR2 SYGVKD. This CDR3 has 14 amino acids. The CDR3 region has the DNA TGTGCCATCAGTGACCCGACATTATCCTACGAGCAGTACTTC. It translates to CAISDPTLSYEQYF.

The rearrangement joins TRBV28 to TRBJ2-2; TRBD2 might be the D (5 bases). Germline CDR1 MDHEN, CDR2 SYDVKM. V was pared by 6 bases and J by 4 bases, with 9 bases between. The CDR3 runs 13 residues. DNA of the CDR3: TGTGCCAGCAGGAGGGCAGTCACCGGGGAGCTGTTTTTT. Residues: CASRRAVTGELFF.

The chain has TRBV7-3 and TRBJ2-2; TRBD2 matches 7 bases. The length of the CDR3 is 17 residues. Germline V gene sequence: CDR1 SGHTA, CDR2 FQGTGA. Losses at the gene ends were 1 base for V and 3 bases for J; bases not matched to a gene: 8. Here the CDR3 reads CASSLMVGGPDTGELFF. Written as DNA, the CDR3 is TGTGCCAGCAGCTTAATGGTGGGAGGGCCGGACACCGGGGAGCTGTTTTTT.

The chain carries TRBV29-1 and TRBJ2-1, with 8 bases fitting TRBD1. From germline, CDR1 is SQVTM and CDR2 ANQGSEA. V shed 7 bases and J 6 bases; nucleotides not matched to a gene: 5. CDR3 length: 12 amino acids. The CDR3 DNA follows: TGCAGCGGCCGGGACAGGTCCAATGAGCAGTTCTTC. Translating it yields CSGRDRSNEQFF.

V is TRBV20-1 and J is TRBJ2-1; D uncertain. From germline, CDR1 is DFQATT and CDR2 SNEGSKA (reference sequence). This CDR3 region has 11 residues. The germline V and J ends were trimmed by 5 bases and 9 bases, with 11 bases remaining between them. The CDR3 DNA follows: TGCAGTGCTCACCATAATAGTGAGCAGTTCTTC. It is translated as CSAHHNSEQFF.